These 24 T cell receptor beta chains came from one sample sequenced in a study of T cells in Graves' hyperthyroidism and ophthalmopathy. Using RNA transcripts as the source, TCR beta CDR3 regions were amplified. HTBI primers drove first-round RT-PCR of the TCR CDR3. TCRdb passed the multiplex PCR reads through MiXCR, listing each CDR3 protein once. Altogether around 700,000 distinct CDR3 sequences are present, about a third being singletons, with the ten largest covering around 31%. The sample taken for sequencing was blood. The receptor source for this set is a woman in her forties with Graves' hyperthyroidism.

Turning to this clonotype: A much larger clone differs from this one at a single base, so this may be a read error. The rearrangement links TRBV7-9 to TRBJ2-2; no reliable D call. The V and J ends lost 8 bases and 0 bases respectively, with 13 bases between them. Germline V gene lookup returns CDR1 SEHNR and CDR2 FQNEAQ (reference sequence). The CDR3 spans 15 residues. The CDR3 protein is CASPWSTSNTGELFF. The CDR3 coding sequence is TGTGCCAGCCCTTGGAGCACTTCGAACACCGGGGAGCTGTTTTTT.

In this sample, this clonotype turned up many times. This chain uses TRBV19 with TRBJ2-7; no clear D gene. Trimming left V 6 bases short and J 10 bases short, with 19 bases between. Germline V gene data show CDR1 as LNHDA and CDR2 as SQIVND (reference sequence). The CDR3 length is 13 residues. CDR3 amino acids: CASSPPEFTKQYF. The CDR3 DNA reads TGTGCCAGTAGCCCACCGGAGTTTACGAAACAGTACTTC.

This clonotype was recorded at least ten times. This chain joins TRBV29-1 and TRBJ1-2, with unresolved D. There are 13 residues in the CDR3. The germline V gene encodes CDR1 SQVTM and CDR2 ANQGSEA. V lost 4 bases and J lost 4, with 13 bases in between. DNA of the CDR3: TGCAGCGTTGGAGGTCAGGCGACCTATGGCTACACCTTC. Protein product: CSVGGQATYGYTF.

The CDR3: CSVEDGTPPSYEQYF. The CDR3 DNA reads TGCAGCGTTGAAGACGGGACCCCGCCAAGCTACGAGCAGTACTTC. V gene TRBV29-1 combines with J gene TRBJ2-7; D possibly uses TRBD1 or TRBD2 (5 bases each). CDR3 length equals 15 residues. V lost 0 bases and J 3 bases, leaving 15 bases between the germline ends. Looked up from germline, CDR1 is SQVTM and CDR2 is ANQGSEA.

The chain combines TRBV2 with TRBJ1-3; unclear D gene. The CDR3 consists of 15 residues. CDR1 SNHLY and CDR2 FYNNEI come from the germline V gene. Trimming stripped 6 bases from V and 0 bases from J, with 12 bases between. CDR3 sequence (DNA): TGTGCCAGCAGAGACCTGTCTCGCTCTGGAAACACCATATATTTT. Translation gives CASRDLSRSGNTIYF.

This clonotype has just a few counts. The chain joins TRBV12-3 or TRBV12-4 to TRBJ2-7, with 7 bases that match TRBD2. With 6 bases clipped from V and 6 bases from J, the junction kept 17 bases outside the gene matches. This CDR3 has 16 amino acids. The CDR3 DNA reads TGTGCCAGCAGCCCTGCCCGGATCGGGGGGACGGTCGAGCAGTACTTC. This codes for CASSPARIGGTVEQYF.

This clonotype was counted a single time. V usage is TRBV5-4 and J usage is TRBJ2-7; 7 bases align to TRBD1. The CDR3 has 16 residues. Germline CDR1 reads SGHNT; CDR2 reads YYREEE (reference sequence). Losses at the gene ends were 4 bases for V and 8 bases for J; bases not matched to a gene: 18. The CDR3 DNA reads TGTGCCAGCAGCGTGGCCAGACAGGGCCACATATACAAGCAGTACTTC. Residues: CASSVARQGHIYKQYF.

There are many counts of this clonotype. The chain carries TRBV19 and TRBJ1-4; possible D gene TRBD1, 5 bases. CDR1 is LNHDA, CDR2 SQIVND, per germline (reference sequence). CDR3 length: 14 residues. Trimming removed 6 bases from V and 5 bases from J, with 13 bases in between. CDR3 bases: TGTGCCAGTAGCCGGGACGGTTCCAATGAAAAACTGTTTTTT. It encodes CASSRDGSNEKLFF.

This chain uses TRBV20-1 with TRBJ2-1; D unclear. This CDR3 has 12 amino acids. Looked up from germline, CDR1 is DFQATT and CDR2 is SNEGSKA (reference sequence). V lost 1 base to trimming and J lost 6 bases, with 7 bases between them. CDR3 region: CSARAGFNEQFF. The CDR3 region has the DNA TGCAGTGCTAGAGCTGGTTTCAATGAGCAGTTCTTC.

Note on this clonotype: A junction boundary mismatches the germline segment, possibly from a read error. This chain uses TRBV10-1 with TRBJ1-1; D ambiguous. The CDR3 has 13 amino acids. CDR1 WNHNN and CDR2 SYGVQD come from the germline V gene (reference sequence). The chain's CDR3 is CASSEERGTEASF. CDR3 in DNA: TGCGCCAGCAGTGAGGAACGGGGAACTGAAGCTTCCTTT.

This clonotype was counted ten times or more. V is TRBV6-5 and J is TRBJ2-7, with TRBD1 as a possible D gene (6 bases). Germline assignment: CDR1 MNHEY and CDR2 SVGAGI. The CDR3 totals 14 residues. V was trimmed by 5 bases and J by 3 bases, leaving 14 bases between them. In nucleotides, the CDR3 is TGTGCCAGCAGTCCCAGTTTGGGACACTACGAGCAGTACTTC. It codes for CASSPSLGHYEQYF.

With respect to this clonotype: The limits of the CDR3 on the DNA are not certain, so only TCRdb's listed CDR3 is given. The chain couples TRBV6-1 to TRBJ2-2; TRBD1, the D gene given by the table, was not confirmed from the DNA. CDR1 and CDR2 (germline): MNHNS, SASEGT. The CDR3 length is 22 residues, termini included. The CDR3 loop reads CASERQDGYEQYFGPGTGELFF.

The chain combines TRBV19 with TRBJ1-5; D might be TRBD1 (6 bases). The CDR3 runs 17 residues. Trimming took off 4 bases at V and 0 bases at J, with 16 bases between the two ends. The V gene's germline CDR1 is LNHDA and CDR2 SQIVND (reference sequence). The CDR3: CASSNPRDIDSNQPQHF. CDR3 nucleotides: TGTGCCAGTAGTAACCCTCGGGACATTGATAGCAATCAGCCCCAGCATTTT.

The table lists this clonotype with a count of one. One junction end disagrees with the germline gene, perhaps due to a read error. The chain joins TRBV2 to TRBJ2-3; 12 bases agree with TRBD1. CDR1 is SNHLY, CDR2 FYNNEI, per germline. This CDR3 spans 14 amino acids. The CDR3 loop is CALQGQGAGDAQYF. In nucleotides, the CDR3 is TGTGCCCTACAGGGACAGGGGGCAGGAGATGCGCAGTATTTT.

This clonotype was detected a few times. The CDR3: CASSLRSDPGYTF. CDR3 in DNA: TGTGCCAGCAGTTTAAGGTCGGATCCGGGCTACACCTTC. The chain joins TRBV12-3 or TRBV12-4 to TRBJ1-2, with D uncertain. The CDR3 runs 13 residues. The V end lost 2 bases, the J end lost 8 bases, and 12 bases lay between the germline ends.

The rearrangement joins TRBV14 to TRBJ2-2; D gene uncertain. V was clipped by 4 bases and J by 1 base, with 10 bases between them. The V gene's germline CDR1 is SGHDN and CDR2 FVKESK. The CDR3 contains 15 residues. CDR3 sequence: CASSLGPVNTGELFF. The DNA for the CDR3 is TGTGCCAGCAGCCTGGGTCCGGTGAACACCGGGGAGCTGTTTTTT.

The chain joins TRBV10-3 to TRBJ1-1, with no clear D. Germline V gene sequence: CDR1 ENHRY, CDR2 SYGVKD. The length of the CDR3 is 13 residues. The V and J ends lost 5 bases and 0 bases respectively, with 7 bases between them. CDR3 DNA: TGTGCCATCAGTAATCTCGTGAACACTGAAGCTTTCTTT. It specifies CAISNLVNTEAFF.

V and J are TRBV14 and TRBJ2-1, with 9 bases that match TRBD2. Germline values: CDR1 SGHDN, CDR2 FVKESK. CDR3 length: 14 amino acids. V gave up 6 bases and J gave up 12 bases; unmatched junction bases: 12. CDR3 sequence: CASSTTLAGRVQFF. CDR3 coding DNA: TGTGCCAGCAGTACCACTCTAGCGGGGAGGGTGCAGTTCTTC.

This clonotype appeared a few times. Mismatch with germline at one junction end may stem from a read error. The rearrangement links TRBV5-1 to TRBJ1-4; D gene uncertain. Germline V gene data show CDR1 as SGHRS and CDR2 as YFSETQ. There are 15 residues in the CDR3. CDR3 bases: TGTGCCAGCAGTTTATCGAGTGCGGCTAATGAAAAACTGTTTTTT. Translation gives CASSLSSAANEKLFF.

This chain uses TRBV19 with TRBJ2-6; no clear D gene. The ends were cut back, 3 bases at V and 8 bases at J, with 8 bases in the middle. The CDR3 contains 13 residues. Germline CDR1 is LNHDA and CDR2 is SQIVND (reference sequence). DNA for the CDR3: TGTGCCAGTAGTATGAAGGGCACCAACGTCCTGACTTTC. Residues: CASSMKGTNVLTF.

J is TRBJ2-5 and V is TRBV12-3 or TRBV12-4; TRBD2 matches 12 bases. The CDR3 consists of 15 residues. V dropped 5 bases and J dropped 6; count of bases not matched to a gene: 7. DNA for the CDR3: TGTGCCAGCAGTCCTCTAGCGGGGGGGCGGCAGACCCAGTACTTC. It is translated as CASSPLAGGRQTQYF.

Ten or more counts support this clonotype. The gene calls are TRBV12-3 or TRBV12-4 and TRBJ1-2; D unclear. This CDR3 contains 12 residues. V gave up 8 bases and J gave up 8 bases, with 15 bases separating them. The CDR3 loop is CASGYPGVGYTF. CDR3 nucleotides: TGTGCCAGCGGCTATCCTGGGGTCGGCTACACCTTC.

This rearrangement joins TRBV7-2 to TRBJ2-5, with unresolved D. Germline CDR1 is SGHTA and CDR2 is FQGNSA. V lost 2 bases to trimming and J lost 8 bases, with 18 bases between them. The CDR3 has 15 amino acids. The CDR3 reads CASSLRRVGDLTQYF. The CDR3 bases are TGTGCCAGCAGCTTAAGAAGGGTAGGAGACTTAACCCAGTACTTC.

This clonotype was observed a few times. This chain links TRBV6-6 with TRBJ1-1, with D possibly being TRBD1 (6 bases). The CDR3 spans 17 residues. V lost 0 bases and J lost 0, with 14 bases in between. Germline CDR1 MNHNY, CDR2 SVGAGI (reference sequence). This CDR3 reads CASSYSSGRDMNTEAFF. CDR3 DNA: TGTGCCAGCAGTTACTCCAGTGGCAGGGACATGAACACTGAAGCTTTCTTT.